The sequence of this TCR beta chain was determined in a study of read filtering for tumor transcriptome and immune sequencing. V was trimmed by 0 bases and J by 3 bases, leaving 9 bases between them. Germline V gives CDR1 SGDLS, CDR2 YYNGEE. The CDR3 runs 15 residues. The library was built from about 400 ng RNA with molecular barcoded adaptors for alpha/delta and beta/gamma chains. MiXCR was run by TCRdb on the reads, yielding one entry per CDR3 protein. The sample carries tens of thousands of distinct CDR3 sequences, approximately 12% recorded once. This clonotype came up many times. The J gene is TRBJ1-4, the V gene TRBV9; D may be TRBD1 (5 bases). This clonotype was obtained from a donor older than 35 with multiple myeloma. Sequenced input: a population of CD138-negative cells sorted from bone marrow. The CDR3 is CASSVEGFANEKLFF. Written as DNA, the CDR3 is TGTGCCAGCAGCGTAGAGGGGTTTGCTAATGAAAAACTGTTTTTT.